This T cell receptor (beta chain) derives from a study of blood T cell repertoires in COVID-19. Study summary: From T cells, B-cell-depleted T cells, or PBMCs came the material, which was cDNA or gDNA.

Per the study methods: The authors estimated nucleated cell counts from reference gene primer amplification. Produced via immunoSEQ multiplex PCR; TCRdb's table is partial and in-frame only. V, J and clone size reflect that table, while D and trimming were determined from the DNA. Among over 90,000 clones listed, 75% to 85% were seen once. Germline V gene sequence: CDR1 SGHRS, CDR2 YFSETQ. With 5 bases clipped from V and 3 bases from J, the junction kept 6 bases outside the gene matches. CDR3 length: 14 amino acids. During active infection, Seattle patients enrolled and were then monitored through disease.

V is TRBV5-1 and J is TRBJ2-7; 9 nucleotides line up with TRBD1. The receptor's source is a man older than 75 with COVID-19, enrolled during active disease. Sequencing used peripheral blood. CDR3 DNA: TGCGCCAGCAGGGTGGGGGACAGGGTCTACGAGCAGTACTTC. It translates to CASRVGDRVYEQYF. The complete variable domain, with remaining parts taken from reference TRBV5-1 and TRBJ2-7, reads KAGVTQTPRYLIKTRGQQVTLSCSPISGHRSVSWYQQTPGQGLQFLFEYFSETQRNKGNFPGRFSGRQFSNSRSEMNVSTLELGDSALYLCASRVGDRVYEQYFGPGTRLTVT.